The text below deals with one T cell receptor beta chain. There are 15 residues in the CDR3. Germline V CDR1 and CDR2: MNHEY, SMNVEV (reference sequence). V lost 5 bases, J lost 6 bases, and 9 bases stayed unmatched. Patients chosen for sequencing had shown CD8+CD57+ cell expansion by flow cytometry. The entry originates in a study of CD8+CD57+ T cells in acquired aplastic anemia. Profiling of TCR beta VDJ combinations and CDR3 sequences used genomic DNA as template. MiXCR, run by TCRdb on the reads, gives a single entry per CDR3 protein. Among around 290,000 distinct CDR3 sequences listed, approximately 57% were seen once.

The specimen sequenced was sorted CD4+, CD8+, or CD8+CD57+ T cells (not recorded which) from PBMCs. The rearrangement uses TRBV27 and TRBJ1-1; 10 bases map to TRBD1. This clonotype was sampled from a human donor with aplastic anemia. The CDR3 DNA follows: TGTGCCAGCAGTCCTGTGACAGGGGGCAGTTCTGAAGCTTTCTTT. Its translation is CASSPVTGGSSEAFF.